This paragraph covers one TCR beta chain sequence. Other DNA sequences from this sample encode an identical CDR3 as well. The study drew participants aged roughly 18 to 95 years from some 23 US areas. All exposed participants met a person with COVID-19 within 2 weeks before entering the study. The method was immunoSEQ multiplex PCR; TCRdb's version includes in-frame clones alone and lacks a portion of them. The table shows roughly 150,000 clones, with roughly 88% occurring only once. The source of the sample is a study of blood T cell repertoires in COVID-19. Germline CDR1 reads GTSNPN; CDR2 reads SVGIG (reference sequence). Between the trimmed V and J ends, which lost 2 bases and 4 bases, there was a span of 3 bases. The CDR3 has 11 residues.

The chain combines TRBV30 with TRBJ1-3; no clear D gene. What was sequenced was PBMCs or T cells enriched from blood (not recorded which). This TCR came from a man between 65 and 79 years old who had been exposed to COVID-19. CDR3 amino acids: CAWSSGNTIYF. CDR3 DNA: TGTGCCTGGAGTTCAGGAAACACCATATATTTT. The whole variable domain, remainder taken from reference TRBV30 and TRBJ1-3, is SQTIHQWPATLVQPVGSPLSLECTVEGTSNPNLYWYRQAAGRGLQLLFYSVGIGQISSEVPQNLSASRPQDRQFILSSKKLLLSDSGFYLCAWSSGNTIYFGEGSWLTVV.